Following are 18 T cell receptor beta chains from one sample sequenced in a study of blood T cell repertoires in COVID-19. Measured with immunoSEQ multiplex PCR; TCRdb has only the in-frame clones, and not every one. Found here are some 270,000 clones, 75% to 90% of them singletons; the top ten hold roughly 4%. The source material was PBMCs or T cells enriched from blood (not recorded which). These receptor sequences come from a woman aged 30 to 39 who had recovered from COVID-19.

This clone has a single count. The chain has TRBV4-2 and TRBJ1-5, with 7 bases fitting TRBD1. In germline, CDR1 is LGHNA, CDR2 YNFKEQ. The CDR3 spans 16 residues. Germline trimming cut 3 bases from V and 6 bases from J; bases unmatched to any gene: 11. The CDR3 region has the DNA TGTGCCAGCAGCCAGAAACAACAGGGGACCCGTCAGCCCCAGCATTTT. Amino acid sequence: CASSQKQQGTRQPQHF.

The CDR3: CASSVVGVINEAFF. CDR3 nucleotide sequence: TGTGCCAGCAGCGTAGTAGGGGTAATAAATGAAGCTTTCTTT. This chain connects TRBV9 to TRBJ1-1; tentatively, D is TRBD1 (5 bases). This CDR3 contains 14 residues. The germline V gene encodes CDR1 SGDLS and CDR2 YYNGEE. Trimming pared 0 bases from V and 7 bases from J, leaving 13 bases between.

This clone is a singleton in its sample. V gene TRBV28 combines with J gene TRBJ1-5; possibly TRBD1 for D (5 bases). Germline V CDR1 and CDR2: MDHEN, SYDVKM. V was shortened by 5 bases and J by 1 base, with 21 bases between the two germline ends. The CDR3 runs to 18 residues. CDR3 DNA sequence: TGTGCCAGCAGTGCAACGTACACCAGGGCCGGGAGCAATCAGCCCCAGCATTTT. This encodes CASSATYTRAGSNQPQHF.

CDR3 nucleotide sequence: TGTGCCAGCAGTTTAAGGGGCGGGAGGGTGCGACACGAGCAGTACTTC. It codes for CASSLRGGRVRHEQYF. The chain is built from TRBV27 and TRBJ2-7; 9 positions match TRBD2. The germline V gene has CDR1 MNHEY and CDR2 SMNVEV (reference sequence). J was trimmed by 5 bases and V by 2 bases; bases with no gene match: 10. This CDR3 is built from 16 residues.

The J gene is TRBJ1-6, the V gene TRBV19; 7 nucleotides align to TRBD1. CDR3 length: 16 residues. Germline V gene sequence: CDR1 LNHDA, CDR2 SQIVND (reference sequence). The trim removed 6 bases at V and 9 bases at J, leaving 14 bases unmatched. This CDR3 is CASRRGHQDRPSPLHF. The CDR3 nucleotides read TGTGCCAGTAGAAGGGGCCACCAGGACAGGCCTTCACCCCTCCACTTT. The full variable domain, in which reference TRBV19 and TRBJ1-6 provide the parts outside the CDR3, is DGGITQSPKYLFRKEGQNVTLSCEQNLNHDAMYWYRQDPGQGLRLIYYSQIVNDFQKGDIAEGYSVSREKKESFPLTVTSAQKNPTAFYLCASRRGHQDRPSPLHFGNGTRLTVT.

This clone was seen only once. V and J are TRBV25-1 and TRBJ1-2; D unclear. The CDR3 length is 14 residues. The germline CDR1 and CDR2 sequences are MGHDK and SYGVNS. Trimming left V 1 base short and J 5 bases short, with 11 bases between. The CDR3 region is CASSEFDRGYGYTF. The CDR3 coding sequence is TGTGCCAGCAGTGAATTCGACCGGGGTTATGGCTACACCTTC.

The J gene is TRBJ2-3, the V gene TRBV7-4, with 9 positions matching TRBD2. V shed 1 base, J shed 1 base, and the junction held 15 bases outside the gene matches. The germline gives CDR1 SGHVT, CDR2 SQSDAQ. This CDR3 is 20 amino acids long. CDR3 DNA: TGTGCCAGCAGCTTAGGGGGACTAGCACCCTTCCTTCAACGCACAGATACGCAGTATTTT. Its translation: CASSLGGLAPFLQRTDTQYF.

The V and J genes are TRBV5-6 and TRBJ1-5; D unclear. The CDR3 totals 14 residues. The V end lost 0 bases, the J end lost 5 bases, and 9 bases lay between the germline ends. Germline CDR1 and CDR2: SGHDT and YYEEEE. Here the CDR3 DNA reads TGTGCCAGCAGCTTGGGGGGAGGACATCAGCCCCAGCATTTT. This sequence encodes CASSLGGGHQPQHF. The full variable domain, with the rest looked up from reference TRBV5-6 and TRBJ1-5, is DAGVTQSPTHLIKTRGQQVTLRCSPKSGHDTVSWYQQALGQGPQFIFQYYEEEERQRGNFPDRFSGHQFPNYSSELNVNALLLGDSALYLCASSLGGGHQPQHFGDGTRLSIL.

V is TRBV28 and J is TRBJ1-1; 7 positions agree with TRBD1. V shed 5 bases, J shed 11 bases, and the junction held 14 bases outside the gene matches. CDR1 and CDR2 from the germline V gene are MDHEN and SYDVKM. This CDR3 spans 14 amino acids. The CDR3 protein is CASSLRTGAFSAFF. The CDR3 DNA sequence: TGTGCCAGCAGTCTCCGGACAGGAGCCTTTAGCGCTTTCTTT. The full variable domain, in which reference TRBV28 and TRBJ1-1 provide the parts outside the CDR3, is DVKVTQSSRYLVKRTGEKVFLECVQDMDHENMFWYRQDPGLGLRLIYFSYDVKMKEKGDIPEGYSVSREKKERFSLILESASTNQTSMYLCASSLRTGAFSAFFGQGTRLTVV.

The CDR3 DNA follows: TGTGCCAGCAGTTACCGACAGGGAGGTAATGAAAAACTGTTTTTT. Translated: CASSYRQGGNEKLFF. The gene calls are TRBV6-2 or TRBV6-3 and TRBJ1-4; 7 nucleotides align to TRBD1. Germline V gene data show CDR1 as MNHEY and CDR2 as SVGEGT. This CDR3 is 15 amino acids long. The ends lost 2 bases at V and 4 bases at J; junction bases unmatched: 4.

Only a few counts were recorded for this clone. The chain uses TRBV28 and TRBJ1-2; weak D call: TRBD1 (5 bases). The CDR3 length is 15 residues. V was shortened by 6 bases and J by 1 base, with 15 bases between the two germline ends. Germline CDR1 MDHEN, CDR2 SYDVKM. The DNA for the CDR3 is TGTGCCAGCAGCAACCCCCCCGGGGGTAACTATGGCTACACCTTC. This translates into CASSNPPGGNYGYTF.

The chain employs TRBV7-9 and TRBJ1-5; D uncertain. Germline V lookup: CDR1 SEHNR, CDR2 FQNEAQ (reference sequence). The CDR3 is 14 residues long. V was shortened by 5 bases and J by 5 bases, with 13 bases between the two germline ends. The CDR3 spells CASSHPGMYQPQHF. In DNA form, the CDR3 reads TGTGCCAGCAGCCATCCAGGAATGTATCAGCCCCAGCATTTT.

V and J are TRBV6-4 and TRBJ1-1; 8 nucleotides line up with TRBD1. This CDR3 comprises 14 residues. The V and J ends lost 7 bases and 1 base, in that order; junction bases with no gene match: 5. Germline CDR1 is MRHNA and CDR2 is SNTAGT. This CDR3 is CASNIGTGNTEAFF. The DNA of the CDR3 is TGTGCCAGCAACATCGGGACAGGGAACACTGAAGCTTTCTTT.

The chain links TRBV7-9 to TRBJ1-5; 7 bases are a match to TRBD1. The CDR3 is 14 amino acids. J lost 10 bases, V lost 4 bases, and 10 bases had no gene match. Germline CDR1 and CDR2: SEHNR and FQNEAQ (reference sequence). CDR3 bases: TGTGCCAGCAGCTCGACAGGGCCCGGGGGTCCCCAGCATTTT. This sequence encodes CASSSTGPGGPQHF.

The chain carries TRBV5-1 and TRBJ1-2; perhaps TRBD1 as D (5 bases). The CDR3 is 13 residues long. The germline V gene encodes CDR1 SGHRS and CDR2 YFSETQ. Trimming pared 4 bases from V and 8 bases from J, leaving 15 bases between. Here the CDR3 reads CASSLTAGMGYTF. The CDR3 nucleotides read TGCGCCAGCAGCCTGACGGCAGGGATGGGCTACACCTTC.

The gene calls are TRBV28 and TRBJ2-5; 10 bases line up with TRBD2. V lost 10 bases, J lost 2 bases, and 7 bases stayed unmatched. Germline V gene data show CDR1 as MDHEN and CDR2 as SYDVKM. This CDR3 has 14 residues. Written as DNA, the CDR3 is TGTGCCACCTTAGCGGGGGGACTACAAGAGACCCAGTACTTC. Translated, it gives CATLAGGLQETQYF.

V usage is TRBV11-2 and J usage is TRBJ2-1, with 11 bases that match TRBD2. CDR3 length equals 19 residues. V shed 1 base and J 0 bases; nucleotides not matched to a gene: 8. The germline gives CDR1 SGHAT, CDR2 FQNNGV. The CDR3 reads CASSLGWGTSGSSYNEQFF. The DNA for the CDR3 is TGTGCCAGCAGCTTAGGGTGGGGGACTAGCGGTAGCTCCTACAATGAGCAGTTCTTC.

The chain links TRBV6-1 to TRBJ1-4; no clear D. Trimming left V 4 bases short and J 5 bases short, with 8 bases between. Germline V CDR1 and CDR2: MNHNS, SASEGT. The CDR3 covers 13 residues. The CDR3 DNA reads as TGTGCCAGCAGTGTCAGATCGAATGAAAAACTGTTTTTT. Its protein product is CASSVRSNEKLFF.